This TCR beta chain was sequenced during a study of beta chain features in type 1 diabetes. Study observations and caveats: Among patients with Type 1 diabetes, TCRB CDR3s were moderately but significantly shorter in every one of the four CD4+ subsets. cDNA-based sequencing might over-represent cells highly expressing TCR.

Germline V lookup: CDR1 SGHVS, CDR2 FNYEAQ. The CDR3 contains 14 residues. The germline V and J ends were trimmed by 5 bases and 4 bases, with 11 bases remaining between them. As every portion of the isolated RNA was reverse transcribed, the sequencing read expressed TCRB transcripts. Some 3.6 million reads were obtained on average from naive, central memory and regulatory T cell samples. Clones were read by immunoSEQ multiplex PCR, and TCRdb kept only the in-frame ones, dropping some. This sample carries a few hundred thousand clones, roughly 10% of them seen once, and the ten largest clones take around 0.015%. Markers CD45RO/CCR7/CD25/CD127/CD95/CD27 served to sort CD4+ naive, central memory, regulatory and stem cell-like memory cells. The authors obtained over 95% purity in all sorted populations. This clone was counted only a few times. No antigen is known for it.

This TCR was sampled from a young man with type 1 diabetes. What was sequenced was naive CD4+ T cells from blood. This chain uses TRBV7-6 with TRBJ1-4; maybe TRBD1 (6 bases). As DNA, the CDR3 is TGTGCCAGCAGCCACGGACAGCTTAATGAAAAACTGTTTTTT. It specifies CASSHGQLNEKLFF.